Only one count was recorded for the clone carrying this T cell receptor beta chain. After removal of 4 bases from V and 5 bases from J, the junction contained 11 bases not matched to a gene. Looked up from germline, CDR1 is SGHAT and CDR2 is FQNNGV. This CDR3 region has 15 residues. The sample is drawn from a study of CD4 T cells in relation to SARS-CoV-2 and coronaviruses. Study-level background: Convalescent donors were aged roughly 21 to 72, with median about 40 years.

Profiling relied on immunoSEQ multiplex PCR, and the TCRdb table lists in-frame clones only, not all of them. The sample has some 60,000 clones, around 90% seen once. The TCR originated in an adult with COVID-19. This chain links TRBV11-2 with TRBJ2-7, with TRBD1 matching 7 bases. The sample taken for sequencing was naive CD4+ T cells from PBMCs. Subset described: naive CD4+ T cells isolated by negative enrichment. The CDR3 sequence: CASSSQGTPGDEQYF. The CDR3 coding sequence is TGTGCCAGCAGCTCACAGGGGACGCCTGGGGACGAGCAGTACTTC.